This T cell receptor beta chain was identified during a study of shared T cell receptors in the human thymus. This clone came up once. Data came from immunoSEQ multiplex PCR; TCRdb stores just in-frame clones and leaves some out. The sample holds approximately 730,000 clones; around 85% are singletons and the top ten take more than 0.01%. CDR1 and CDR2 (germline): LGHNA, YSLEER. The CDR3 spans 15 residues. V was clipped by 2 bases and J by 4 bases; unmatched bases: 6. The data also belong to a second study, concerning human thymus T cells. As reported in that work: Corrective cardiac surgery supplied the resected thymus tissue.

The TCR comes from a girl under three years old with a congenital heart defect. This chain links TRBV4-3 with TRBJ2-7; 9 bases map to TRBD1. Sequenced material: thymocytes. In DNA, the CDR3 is TGCGCCAGCAGCCAACAGAGGGACAGGGTGTACGAGCAGTACTTC. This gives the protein CASSQQRDRVYEQYF.